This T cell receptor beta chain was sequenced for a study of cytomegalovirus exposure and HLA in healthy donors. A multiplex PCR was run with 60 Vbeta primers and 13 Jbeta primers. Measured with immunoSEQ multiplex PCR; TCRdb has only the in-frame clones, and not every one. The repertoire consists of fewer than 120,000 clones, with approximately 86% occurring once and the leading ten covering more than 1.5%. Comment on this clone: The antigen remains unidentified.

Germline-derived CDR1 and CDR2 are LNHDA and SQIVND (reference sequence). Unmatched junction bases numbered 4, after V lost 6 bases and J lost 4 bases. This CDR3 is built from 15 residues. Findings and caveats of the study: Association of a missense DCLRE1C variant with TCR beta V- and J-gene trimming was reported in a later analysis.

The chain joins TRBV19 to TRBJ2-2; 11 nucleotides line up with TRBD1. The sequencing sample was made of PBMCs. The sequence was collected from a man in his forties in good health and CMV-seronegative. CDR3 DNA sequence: TGTGCCAGTAGCTGGACAGGGGGCCGCACCGGGGAGCTGTTTTTT. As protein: CASSWTGGRTGELFF.